This is a list of T cell receptor beta chains from one sample in a study of somatic mutations in cytotoxic T cells in rheumatoid arthritis. The data were produced by immunoSEQ multiplex PCR, yet TCRdb's version contains in-frame clones alone and is incomplete. The sample gives about 29,000 clones, around 86% of which show up once; 9.4% is in the top ten. The specimen sequenced was CD8+ T cells sorted from blood. The origin of the receptors is an adult with rheumatoid arthritis. The CDR3 runs from the conserved cysteine through the conserved F or W. A D gene is named only where the DNA matches it firmly. The size of a clone is reported for some rows only, either as once, few or many, or as a class for expanded clones.

size: -; D: TRBD1; J: TRBJ1-2; V: TRBV5-1; CDR3: CASSFTGEVNYGYTF; DNA: TGCGCCAGCAGCTTTACAGGGGAGGTCAACTATGGCTACACCTTC
size: -; D: TRBD1; J: TRBJ2-1; V: TRBV2; CDR3: CASSDYGQDSNEQFF; DNA: TGTGCCAGCAGTGACTACGGACAGGACAGCAATGAGCAGTTCTTC
size: -; D: -; J: TRBJ2-2; V: TRBV19; CDR3: CASSMWVGPGELFF; DNA: TGTGCCAGTAGTATGTGGGTGGGTCCCGGGGAGCTGTTTTTT
size: -; D: -; J: TRBJ1-5; V: TRBV6-5; CDR3: CASSYIQGIQPQHF; DNA: TGTGCCAGCAGTTACATCCAGGGCATTCAGCCCCAGCATTTT
size: -; D: TRBD2; J: TRBJ2-3; V: TRBV30; CDR3: CAWTWSGSSQDTQYF; DNA: TGTGCCTGGACGTGGAGCGGGAGCTCACAAGATACGCAGTATTTT
size: -; D: TRBD1; J: TRBJ2-5; V: TRBV7-2; CDR3: CASSLEFWDRVETQYF; DNA: TGTGCCAGCAGCTTAGAGTTTTGGGACAGGGTGGAGACCCAGTACTTC
size: -; D: -; J: TRBJ1-1; V: TRBV6-5; CDR3: CASSYTGGQDTEAFF; DNA: TGTGCCAGCAGTTACACGGGGGGGCAAGACACTGAAGCTTTCTTT
size: -; D: -; J: TRBJ2-7; V: TRBV7-9; CDR3: CASRQGHYEQYF; DNA: TGTGCGTCCAGGCAGGGTCACTACGAGCAGTACTTC
size: few; D: -; J: TRBJ1-5; V: TRBV27; CDR3: CASSSLGYSNQPQHF; DNA: TGTGCCAGCAGTTCGTTGGGGTATAGCAATCAGCCCCAGCATTTT
size: -; D: -; J: TRBJ2-1; V: TRBV6-5; CDR3: CASSYSIVADYNEQFF; DNA: TGTGCCAGCAGTTACTCGATAGTAGCGGACTACAATGAGCAGTTCTTC
size: -; D: TRBD2; J: TRBJ2-1; V: TRBV11-2; CDR3: CASKLAGYNEQFF; DNA: TGTGCCAGCAAACTAGCGGGTTACAATGAGCAGTTCTTC
size: -; D: -; J: TRBJ1-5; V: TRBV28; CDR3: CASSLTDSNQPQHF; DNA: TGTGCCAGCAGTTTGACGGATAGCAATCAGCCCCAGCATTTT
size: -; D: -; J: TRBJ2-7; V: TRBV30; CDR3: CAWGGSSYEQYF; DNA: TGTGCCTGGGGGGGCAGCTCCTACGAGCAGTACTTC
size: once; D: TRBD1; J: TRBJ2-7; V: TRBV19; CDR3: CARPGAGQGYEQYF; DNA: TGTGCCAGGCCTGGCGCGGGACAGGGGTACGAGCAGTACTTC
size: -; D: -; J: TRBJ1-5; V: TRBV4-1; CDR3: CASNQHSNQPQHF; DNA: TGCGCCAGCAACCAACATAGCAATCAGCCCCAGCATTTT
size: -; D: -; J: TRBJ2-7; V: TRBV5-4; CDR3: CASSSGLVDHEQYF; DNA: TGTGCCAGCAGCTCGGGACTGGTGGATCACGAGCAGTACTTC
size: few; D: -; J: TRBJ1-4; V: TRBV19; CDR3: CASSPLDREKLFF; DNA: TGTGCCAGTAGCCCTTTGGACCGTGAAAAACTGTTTTTT
size: few; D: -; J: TRBJ2-7; V: TRBV7-9; CDR3: CASSPPASDEQYF; DNA: TGTGCCAGCAGCCCCCCCGCCTCGGACGAGCAGTACTTC
size: -; D: -; J: TRBJ2-3; V: TRBV10-3; CDR3: CAINEGEGHDTQYF; DNA: TGTGCCATCAACGAGGGCGAGGGACATGATACGCAGTATTTT
size: -; D: -; J: TRBJ1-4; V: TRBV11-2; CDR3: CASSSSSWQLNEKLFF; DNA: TGTGCCAGCAGTTCCAGTTCGTGGCAGCTTAATGAAAAACTGTTTTTT
size: -; D: -; J: TRBJ1-4; V: TRBV11-2; CDR3: CASSHGTEKLFF; DNA: TGTGCCAGCAGCCATGGAACTGAAAAACTGTTTTTT
size: -; D: TRBD1; J: TRBJ2-1; V: TRBV9; CDR3: CASSVEGQEGRNEQFF; DNA: TGTGCCAGCAGCGTAGAGGGACAGGAGGGGAGGAATGAGCAGTTCTTC
size: few; D: -; J: TRBJ1-1; V: TRBV5-1; CDR3: CASSLQGWGTEAFF; DNA: TGCGCCAGCAGCTTACAGGGATGGGGCACTGAAGCTTTCTTT
size: -; D: -; J: TRBJ1-2; V: TRBV11-2; CDR3: CASSPFTRGPGHGYTF; DNA: TGTGCCAGCAGCCCCTTTACACGGGGCCCGGGCCATGGCTACACCTTC